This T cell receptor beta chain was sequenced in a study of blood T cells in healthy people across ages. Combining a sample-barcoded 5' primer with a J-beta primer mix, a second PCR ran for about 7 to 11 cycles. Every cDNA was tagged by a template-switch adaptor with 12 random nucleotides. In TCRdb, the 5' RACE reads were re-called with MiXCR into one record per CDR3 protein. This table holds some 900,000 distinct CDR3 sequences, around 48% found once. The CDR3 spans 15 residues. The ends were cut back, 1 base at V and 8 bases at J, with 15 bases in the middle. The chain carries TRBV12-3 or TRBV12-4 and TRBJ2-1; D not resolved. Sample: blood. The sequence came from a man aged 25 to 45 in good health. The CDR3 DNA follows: TGTGCCAGCAGTTTAGTCCAGTTTCAGTTTGATGAGCAGTTCTTC. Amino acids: CASSLVQFQFDEQFF.